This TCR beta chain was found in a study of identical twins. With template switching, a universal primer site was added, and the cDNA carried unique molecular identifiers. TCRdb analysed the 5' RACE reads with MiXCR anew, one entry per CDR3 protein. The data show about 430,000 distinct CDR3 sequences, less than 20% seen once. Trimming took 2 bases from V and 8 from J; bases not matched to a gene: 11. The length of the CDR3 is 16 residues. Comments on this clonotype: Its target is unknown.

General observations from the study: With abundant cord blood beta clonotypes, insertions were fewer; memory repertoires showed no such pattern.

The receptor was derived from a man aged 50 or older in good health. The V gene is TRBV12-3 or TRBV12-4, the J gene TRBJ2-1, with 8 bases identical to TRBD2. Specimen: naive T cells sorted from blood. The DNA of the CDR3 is TGTGCCAGCAGTTTACGGGGGACTAGTTTCGCCGATGAGCAGTTCTTC. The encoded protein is CASSLRGTSFADEQFF.